Here is one T cell receptor beta chain with its context. The antigen is undetermined. This entry belongs to a study of T cells expressing NK-cell markers. Turning to the study itself: Sequenced donors, eight in total, included seven who were HCMV-seropositive and one who was seronegative.

TCRdb re-called the 5' RACE reads; every CDR3 protein appears as one record, without DNA. The sample spans about 450,000 distinct CDR3 sequences; the ten largest clones claim roughly 8%. Study-wide points: Leadership of the CD3+CD56-NKG2C+ fraction also belonged to these clonotypes in several donors. There remained a lack of clarity about HCMV specificity of expanded NKG2C+ T cell clones.

Sequenced input: blood T cells: a sorted CD56 or NKG2C T cell subset, CD4+ or CD8+ T cells, or bulk PBMC T cells (not recorded which). The origin of this receptor is a woman between 18 and 70 years old in good health.

CDR3 protein: CSSSRGDGYTF. This rearrangement joins TRBV29-1 to TRBJ1-2; TCRdb indicates TRBD1, and absent DNA this call remains unverified. Germline V gene lookup returns CDR1 SQVTM and CDR2 ANQGSEA. The CDR3 is 11 amino acids.